A selection of T cell receptor beta chains follows, all from one sample in a study of human T cells and chemical hapten exposure. TCRdb re-called the RACE reads through MiXCR, storing one row per CDR3 protein. The sample has 150,000 to 200,000 distinct CDR3 sequences, roughly 14% seen once. The sample here was whole blood, taken in connection with sensitization to the hapten diphenylcyclopropenone (DPC). The receptors derive from a woman in her thirties with alopecia areata. Some clones in this sample may be carry-over from other donors' samples. CDR3s leave out the opening cysteine and the closing phenylalanine or tryptophan.

cdr3_length	v_call	j_call	cdr3_aa
13	TRBV7-9	TRBJ1-1	ASSWLGPIGPEAF
13	TRBV5-1	TRBJ2-2	ASSEGRSNTGELF
13	TRBV7-2	TRBJ2-7	ASSPQGARMYEQY
12	TRBV27	TRBJ1-2	ASRSTGPNYGYT
12	TRBV7-2	TRBJ1-2	ASRGLWDSYGYT
13	TRBV6-1	TRBJ2-2	ASSEWTANTGELF
14	TRBV3-1	TRBJ2-1	ASSHWRGGNYNEQF
12	TRBV12-3/TRBV12-4	TRBJ2-3	ASRGLAGTDTQY
15	TRBV12-3/TRBV12-4	TRBJ2-7	ASSFGTSGRALGEQY
15	TRBV7-8	TRBJ2-3	ASSSWELAGSTDTQY
10	TRBV29-1	TRBJ2-7	STWDRHYEQY
12	TRBV28	TRBJ2-1	ARWQRGSYNEQF
12	TRBV3-1	TRBJ2-2	ASSQIQVPGELF
11	TRBV29-1	TRBJ1-1	SVELPGNTEAY
11	TRBV2	TRBJ2-1	ATVGGPYNEQF
13	TRBV12-3/TRBV12-4	TRBJ1-5	ASREGLYSNQPQH
12	TRBV9	TRBJ2-5	ASSVGTTQETQY
12	TRBV7-2	TRBJ1-3	ASSTGGSGNTIY
12	TRBV29-1	TRBJ2-3	SVEVAGRGDTQY
14	TRBV4-3	TRBJ1-1	ASSQAVGGRNTEAF
12	TRBV29-1	TRBJ1-6	SVSEGAGNSPLH
13	TRBV7-3	TRBJ1-2	ASSPGDGANYGYT
14	TRBV11-2	TRBJ2-1	ASSPRDLKTGNEQF
12	TRBV10-3	TRBJ2-1	ASREASGINEQF
14	TRBV2	TRBJ2-3	ASRRTGTGVTDTQY
13	TRBV4-3	TRBJ2-1	ASSPGQGRYNEQF
12	TRBV25-1	TRBJ2-5	ASSEYTGLETQY